Following are 15 T cell receptor beta chains from one sample sequenced in a study of primary melanoma T cells and metastatic recurrence. Clones were read by immunoSEQ multiplex PCR, and TCRdb kept only the in-frame ones, dropping some. The repertoire holds approximately 280 clones, 70% to 80% seen once, with around 8.1% in the top ten. Sequences were obtained from melanoma tumor tissue. The receptors shown here come from a human donor with melanoma.

The chain links TRBV4-1 to TRBJ2-5; 8 nucleotides match TRBD2. The CDR3 has 15 residues. Germline V CDR1 and CDR2: MGHRA, YSYEKL. Unmatched junction bases numbered 3, after V lost 0 bases and J lost 3 bases. Here the CDR3 reads CASSQDLLAEETQYF. DNA of the CDR3: TGCGCCAGCAGCCAAGATCTACTAGCGGAAGAGACCCAGTACTTC.

The chain's CDR3 is CSVRKRGNADTQYF. DNA of the CDR3: TGCAGCGTTCGTAAGCGGGGGAACGCAGATACGCAGTATTTT. The chain links TRBV29-1 to TRBJ2-3, with TRBD2 matching over 8 bases. Germline values: CDR1 SQVTM, CDR2 ANQGSEA. There are 14 residues in the CDR3. V was clipped by 5 bases and J by 4 bases; unmatched bases: 8.

This clone was counted a few times. The chain combines TRBV18 with TRBJ1-6; D is possibly TRBD1 (6 bases). This CDR3 region has 14 residues. Trimming stripped 5 bases from V and 8 bases from J, with 13 bases between. Germline V gives CDR1 KGHSH, CDR2 LQKENI. The CDR3 DNA reads TGTGCCAGCTCAACGGGGGGGGGCGATTCACCCCTCCACTTT. Its translation: CASSTGGGDSPLHF. The entire variable domain, with the rest obtained from reference TRBV18 and TRBJ1-6, is as follows: NAGVMQNPRHLVRRRGQEARLRCSPMKGHSHVYWYRQLPEEGLKFMVYLQKENIIDESGMPKERFSAEFPKEGPSILRIQQVVRGDSAAYFCASSTGGGDSPLHFGNGTRLTVT.

V and J are TRBV15 and TRBJ1-3; no reliable D call. In germline, CDR1 is LNHNV, CDR2 YYDKDF (reference sequence). CDR3 length: 18 residues. V was pared by 0 bases and J by 0 bases, with 15 bases between. For the CDR3, the DNA is TGTGCCACCAGCAGAGATTCCGGACCGAGAACCTCTGGAAACACCATATATTTT. Protein product: CATSRDSGPRTSGNTIYF.

The V and J genes are TRBV6-1 and TRBJ2-7; weak D call: TRBD2 (5 bases). The CDR3 consists of 15 residues. The germline V gene encodes CDR1 MNHNS and CDR2 SASEGT. The V end was cut by 1 base, the J end by 3 bases, with 13 bases between. In DNA, the CDR3 is TGTGCCAGCAGTGAAGGAAGGTCCGGGATCTACGAGCAGTACTTC. Its translation is CASSEGRSGIYEQYF.

The CDR3 sequence: CASSQDGSSYNEQFF. The CDR3 region has the DNA TGCGCCAGCAGCCAAGACGGCAGCTCCTACAATGAGCAGTTCTTC. The chain combines TRBV1 with TRBJ2-1. TRBV1 is marked as a pseudogene. The length of the CDR3 is 15 residues.

This clone appeared a single time. This chain joins TRBV14 and TRBJ2-6; the match to TRBD1 covers 9 bases. After removal of 4 bases from V and 3 bases from J, the junction contained 16 bases not matched to a gene. This CDR3 contains 20 residues. Germline V gene sequence: CDR1 SGHDN, CDR2 FVKESK. CDR3 in amino acids: CASSLNPNRDRVFGANVLTF. Here the CDR3 DNA reads TGTGCCAGCAGCCTTAACCCAAACCGGGACAGGGTGTTTGGGGCCAACGTCCTGACTTTC.

The CDR3 DNA is TGTGCCAGCAGTTTACCGACAGGGAGGGCCGGCAATGAGCAGTTCTTC. Translation: CASSLPTGRAGNEQFF. The chain combines TRBV28 with TRBJ2-1; D assignment may be TRBD1 or TRBD2 (7 bases each). Trimming removed 2 bases at V and 6 bases at J, with 17 bases between. CDR3 size: 16 residues. CDR1 and CDR2 (germline): MDHEN, SYDVKM.

This clone came up once. V gene TRBV5-1 combines with J gene TRBJ2-5; the match to TRBD2 covers 12 bases. This CDR3 is 18 amino acids long. Trimming cost V 0 bases and J 1 base; bases outside gene matches: 7. Germline loops: CDR1 SGHRS, CDR2 YFSETQ. CDR3 DNA sequence: TGCGCCAGCAGCTTGGAGCCTAGCGGGAGGGCTGGCCAAGAGACCCAGTACTTC. It encodes CASSLEPSGRAGQETQYF.

The chain links TRBV7-5 to TRBJ2-1. TRBV7-5 is tagged as a pseudogene. The CDR3 has 17 amino acids. In DNA form, the CDR3 reads TGTGCCAGCAGCCCGCGAGTCGGGCGAGGTGACTACAATGAGCAGTTCTTC. This encodes CASSPRVGRGDYNEQFF.

The chain couples TRBV28 to TRBJ2-3; 8 nucleotides align to TRBD1. The length of the CDR3 is 18 residues. J gave up 1 base and V 3 bases, and 12 bases lay outside the gene matches. Germline V gives CDR1 MDHEN, CDR2 SYDVKM. The CDR3: CASSFHTRQGFGTDTQYF. CDR3 sequence (DNA): TGTGCCAGCAGTTTCCATACGAGACAGGGGTTTGGCACAGATACGCAGTATTTT.

CDR3 sequence reads: CASSEEQGPRYEKLFF. Here the CDR3 DNA reads TGTGCCAGCAGTGAAGAGCAGGGACCCCGATACGAAAAACTGTTTTTT. The chain links TRBV9 to TRBJ1-4, with a possible D match to TRBD1 (5 bases). Trimming removed 5 bases at V and 8 bases at J, with 22 bases between. CDR3 length: 16 residues. Germline loops: CDR1 SGDLS, CDR2 YYNGEE.

V and J are TRBV19 and TRBJ2-5, with D maybe TRBD1 (7 bases). Between the trimmed V and J ends, which lost 1 base and 0 bases, there was a span of 12 bases. This CDR3 is 16 amino acids long. Germline V lookup: CDR1 LNHDA, CDR2 SQIVND (reference sequence). CDR3: CASSIAPGGYQETQYF. CDR3 nucleotide sequence: TGTGCCAGTAGTATAGCCCCAGGGGGGTACCAAGAGACCCAGTACTTC.

The V gene is TRBV19, the J gene TRBJ1-1; D not certain. Germline CDR1 LNHDA, CDR2 SQIVND (reference sequence). This CDR3 is 11 amino acids long. Trimming took 4 bases from V and 1 from J, leaving 1 base between them. The CDR3 loop is CASSKNTEAFF. The CDR3 DNA reads TGTGCCAGTAGTAAGAACACTGAAGCTTTCTTT.

The genes are TRBV10-2 and TRBJ2-7; the D is unclear. This CDR3 contains 12 residues. From germline, CDR1 is WSHSY and CDR2 SAAADI. V was trimmed by 6 bases and J by 4 bases, leaving 10 bases between them. The CDR3 coding sequence is TGCGCCAGCAGCTCCAGTGGATACGAGCAGTACTTC. Translation gives CASSSSGYEQYF.